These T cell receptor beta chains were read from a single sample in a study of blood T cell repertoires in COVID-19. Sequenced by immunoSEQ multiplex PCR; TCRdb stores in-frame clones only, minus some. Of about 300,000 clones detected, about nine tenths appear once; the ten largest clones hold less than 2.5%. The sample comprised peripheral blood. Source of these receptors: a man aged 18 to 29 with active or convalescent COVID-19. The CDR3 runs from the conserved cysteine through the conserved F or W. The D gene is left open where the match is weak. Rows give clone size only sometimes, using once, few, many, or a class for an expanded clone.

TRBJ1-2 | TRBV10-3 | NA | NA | CASRQDGYTF | TGTGCCAGCAGACAAGATGGCTACACCTTC
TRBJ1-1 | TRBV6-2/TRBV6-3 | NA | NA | CASSYERNTEAFF | TGTGCCAGCAGTTACGAGAGGAACACTGAAGCTTTCTTT
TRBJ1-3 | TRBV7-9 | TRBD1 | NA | CASSPSTGTGNTIYF | TGTGCCAGCAGCCCTTCGACAGGGACTGGAAACACCATATATTTT
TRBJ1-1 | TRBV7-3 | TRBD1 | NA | CASSLGTDTEAFF | TGTGCCAGCAGCCTCGGGACAGACACTGAAGCTTTCTTT
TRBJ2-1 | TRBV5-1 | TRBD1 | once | CASSFMTGNLYNEQFF | TGCGCCAGCAGCTTTATGACAGGGAATCTCTACAATGAGCAGTTCTTC
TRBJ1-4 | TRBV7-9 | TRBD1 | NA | CASSLLDRVYEKLFF | TGTGCCAGCAGCTTATTGGACAGGGTCTATGAAAAACTGTTTTTT
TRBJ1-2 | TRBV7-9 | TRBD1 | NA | CASSLRGQDLYGYTF | TGTGCCAGCAGCTTAAGGGGACAGGATCTCTATGGCTACACCTTC
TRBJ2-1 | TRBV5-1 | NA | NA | CASSDLGADSYNEQFF | TGCGCCAGCAGCGACCTCGGAGCGGACTCCTACAATGAGCAGTTCTTC
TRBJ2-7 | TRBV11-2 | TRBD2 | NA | CASRSLAGGPGRDYEQYF | TGTGCCAGCAGGAGTCTGGCGGGGGGGCCGGGTAGGGACTACGAGCAGTACTTC
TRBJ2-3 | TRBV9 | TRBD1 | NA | CASSGGGPSDTQYF | TGTGCCAGCAGCGGAGGGGGCCCCAGTGATACGCAGTATTTT
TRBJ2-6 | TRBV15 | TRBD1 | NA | CATSNLGQGTGANVLTF | TGTGCCACCAGCAACTTGGGACAGGGAACTGGGGCCAACGTCCTGACTTTC
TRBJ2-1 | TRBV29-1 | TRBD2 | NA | CSVESTSGNEQFF | TGCAGCGTTGAATCGACTAGCGGCAATGAGCAGTTCTTC
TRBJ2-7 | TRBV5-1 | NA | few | CASSFGGNTYEQYF | TGCGCCAGCAGCTTCGGCGGGAATACCTACGAGCAGTACTTC
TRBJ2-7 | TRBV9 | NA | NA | CASSVEAGNYEQYF | TGTGCCAGCAGCGTAGAAGCAGGGAACTACGAGCAGTACTTC
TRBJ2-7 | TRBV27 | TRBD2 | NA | CASSLVGGTVYEQYF | TGTGCCAGCAGTTTGGTGGGGGGGACGGTCTACGAGCAGTACTTC
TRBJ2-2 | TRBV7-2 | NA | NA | CASSLYYANTGELFF | TGTGCCAGCAGCTTATACTACGCGAACACCGGGGAGCTGTTTTTT
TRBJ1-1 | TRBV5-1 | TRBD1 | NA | CASSAGTGVAEAFF | TGCGCCAGCAGCGCCGGGACAGGGGTTGCTGAAGCTTTCTTT
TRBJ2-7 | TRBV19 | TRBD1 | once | CASSISRGLMYEQYF | TGTGCCAGTAGTATTAGCAGGGGGCTGATGTACGAGCAGTACTTC
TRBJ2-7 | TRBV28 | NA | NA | CASSLYSEQYF | TGTGCCAGCAGTCTTTACAGCGAGCAGTACTTC
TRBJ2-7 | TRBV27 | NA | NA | CASSLSRGTYEQYF | TGTGCCAGCAGTTTATCGCGAGGGACCTACGAGCAGTACTTC
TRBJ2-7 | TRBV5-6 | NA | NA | CASRRTGSSYEQYF | TGTGCCAGCAGGAGGACTGGGAGCTCCTACGAGCAGTACTTC
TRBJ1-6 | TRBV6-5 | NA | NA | CASSYSQGFNSPLHF | TGTGCCAGCAGTTACTCGCAGGGTTTTAATTCACCCCTCCACTTT
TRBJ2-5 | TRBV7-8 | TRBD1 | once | CASSPDRHRQETQYF | TGTGCCAGCAGCCCGGACAGGCACCGCCAAGAGACCCAGTACTTC
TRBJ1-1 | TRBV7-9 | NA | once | CASSFLAGENTEAFF | TGTGCCAGCAGCTTTCTTGCAGGGGAGAACACTGAAGCTTTCTTT
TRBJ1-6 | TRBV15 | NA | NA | CATSRANSPLHF | TGTGCCACCAGCAGGGCTAATTCACCCCTCCACTTT
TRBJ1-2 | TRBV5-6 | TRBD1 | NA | CASSPGQGLGYTF | TGTGCCAGCAGCCCTGGACAGGGACTTGGCTACACCTTC
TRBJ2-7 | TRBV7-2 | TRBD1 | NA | CASSSSRDRGVEQYF | TGTGCCAGCAGCTCATCCCGGGACAGGGGGGTCGAGCAGTACTTC
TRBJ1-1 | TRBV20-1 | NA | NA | CSAEGGTEAFF | TGCAGTGCGGAAGGGGGCACTGAAGCTTTCTTT
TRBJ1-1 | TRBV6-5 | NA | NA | CASRVKQHMNTEAFF | TGTGCCAGCAGAGTTAAACAGCACATGAACACTGAAGCTTTCTTT
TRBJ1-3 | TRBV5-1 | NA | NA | CASSHSGDSGNTIYF | TGCGCCAGCAGCCATTCAGGGGACTCTGGAAACACCATATATTTT
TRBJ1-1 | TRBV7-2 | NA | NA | CASTPWAQVNTEAFF | TGTGCCAGCACCCCATGGGCACAGGTGAACACTGAAGCTTTCTTT
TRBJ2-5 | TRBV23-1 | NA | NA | CASSQFLRVPETQYF | TGCGCCAGCAGTCAATTCCTGAGGGTTCCGGAGACCCAGTACTTC
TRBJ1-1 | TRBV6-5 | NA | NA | CASSREGAAEAFF | TGTGCCAGCAGCCGTGAGGGTGCTGCTGAAGCTTTCTTT
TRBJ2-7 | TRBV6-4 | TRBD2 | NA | CASSDIAGDEYF | TGTGCCAGCAGTGACATAGCGGGGGACGAGTACTTC
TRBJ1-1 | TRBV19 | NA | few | CASSTRAALGAFF | TGTGCCAGTAGTACCCGGGCGGCACTAGGGGCTTTCTTT
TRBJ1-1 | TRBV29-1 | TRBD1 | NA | CSVVPRPLDRGFSEAFF | TGCAGCGTTGTGCCGCGCCCGTTAGACAGGGGCTTCTCTGAAGCTTTCTTT
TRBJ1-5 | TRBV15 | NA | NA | CATSRDERGGGNQPQHF | TGTGCCACCAGCAGAGATGAGCGGGGTGGCGGCAATCAGCCCCAGCATTTT